Shown below are 23 T cell receptor beta chains from a single sample sequenced in a study of Graves' ophthalmopathy and Graves' hyperthyroidism. RNA transcripts served as template for amplifying TCR beta CDR3 sequences. RT-PCR was first run with HTBI primers, then multiplex PCR in a second round. TCRdb re-called the multiplex PCR reads with MiXCR, one entry per CDR3 protein. The sample contains 650,000 to 900,000 distinct CDR3 sequences, 40% of which appear only once. Material: peripheral blood. The receptor source for this set is an adult man with Graves' ophthalmopathy.

This clonotype appeared a few times. V and J are TRBV14 and TRBJ1-6; no clear D. The germline gives CDR1 SGHDN, CDR2 FVKESK. The length of the CDR3 is 13 residues. Trimming shortened V by 1 base and J by 8 bases, and 6 bases separated the two germline ends. Here the CDR3 DNA reads TGTGCCAGCAGCCAAGGCATTTATTCACCCCTCCACTTT. This translates into CASSQGIYSPLHF.

This clonotype came up a few times. The chain recombines TRBV10-3 with TRBJ1-2, with a weak D call TRBD1 (5 bases). The germline V and J ends were trimmed by 10 bases and 8 bases, with 23 bases remaining between them. The germline V gene encodes CDR1 ENHRY and CDR2 SYGVKD. This CDR3 region has 14 residues. As DNA, the CDR3 is TGTGCCAGCAGGCCCACAGGTGTTAATCGCGGCTACACCTTC. Protein product: CASRPTGVNRGYTF.

The V call is TRBV19, the J call TRBJ1-5, with 9 bases fitting TRBD1. After removal of 6 bases from V and 6 bases from J, the junction contained 3 bases not matched to a gene. Germline CDR1 LNHDA, CDR2 SQIVND (reference sequence). The CDR3 length is 13 residues. The CDR3 DNA sequence: TGTGCCAGTAGAATGACAGGGGGTCAGCCCCAGCATTTT. Protein sequence: CASRMTGGQPQHF.

In regard to this clonotype: A much larger clone differs from this one at a single base, so this may be a read error. This sequence joins TRBV2 and TRBJ2-7; no reliable D call. The V end lost 6 bases, the J end lost 12 bases, and 18 bases lay between the germline ends. CDR1 and CDR2 from the germline V gene are SNHLY and FYNNEI. The CDR3 totals 12 residues. The CDR3 protein is CASSQDMVKRYF. The CDR3, as DNA: TGTGCCAGCAGCCAAGACATGGTGAAGCGGTACTTC.

This clonotype was seen at least ten times. The V and J genes are TRBV25-1 and TRBJ1-1, with no clear D. Germline CDR1 and CDR2: MGHDK and SYGVNS. This CDR3 is 11 amino acids long. V lost 9 bases to trimming and J lost 7 bases, with 12 bases between them. The CDR3 sequence: CASERKGEAFF. The CDR3 coding sequence is TGTGCCAGTGAGAGGAAGGGTGAAGCTTTCTTT.

The chain joins TRBV29-1 to TRBJ1-3, with D possibly being TRBD1 (5 bases). CDR1 and CDR2 (germline): SQVTM, ANQGSEA. This CDR3 is built from 13 residues. Trimming cost V 6 bases and J 0 bases, with 9 bases left between them. This CDR3 is CSVRDFSGNTIYF. The CDR3 DNA reads as TGCAGCGTACGGGACTTCTCTGGAAACACCATATATTTT.

The chain links TRBV19 to TRBJ2-7; maybe TRBD1 (6 bases). From germline, CDR1 is LNHDA and CDR2 SQIVND (reference sequence). The CDR3 runs to 13 residues. Trimming shortened V by 6 bases and J by 2 bases, and 11 bases separated the two germline ends. The CDR3 reads CASSIQGPYEQYF. Here the CDR3 DNA reads TGTGCCAGTAGCATACAGGGTCCCTACGAGCAGTACTTC.

Ten or more counts support this clonotype. The V call is TRBV7-9, the J call TRBJ2-7; perhaps TRBD2 as D (6 bases). Germline V CDR1 and CDR2: SEHNR, FQNEAQ (reference sequence). The CDR3 loop spans 14 amino acids. V dropped 1 base and J dropped 5 bases, with 12 bases sitting between them. The DNA of the CDR3 is TGTGCCAGCAGCTTAGTTCCGGGAGTCCACGAGCAGTACTTC. Its protein is CASSLVPGVHEQYF. The full variable domain, with the rest looked up from reference TRBV7-9 and TRBJ2-7, is DTGVSQNPRHKITKRGQNVTFRCDPISEHNRLYWYRQTLGQGPEFLTYFQNEAQLEKSRLLSDRFSAERPKGSFSTLEIQRTEQGDSAMYLCASSLVPGVHEQYFGPGTRLTVT.

This clonotype was observed a few times. The chain couples TRBV3-1 to TRBJ1-2; 9 positions match TRBD1. V was pared by 2 bases and J by 7 bases, with 2 bases of the junction left unmatched. CDR1 and CDR2 (germline): LGHDT, YNNKEL (reference sequence). The length of the CDR3 is 13 residues. CDR3 sequence reads: CASSQRTGAGYTF. In nucleotides, the CDR3 is TGTGCCAGCAGCCAAAGGACAGGGGCTGGCTACACCTTC.

The sample holds a few counts of this clonotype. The chain couples TRBV7-9 to TRBJ1-5; TRBD1 matches at 10 bases. Germline CDR1 and CDR2: SEHNR and FQNEAQ (reference sequence). The CDR3 totals 16 residues. V dropped 4 bases and J dropped 9; count of bases not matched to a gene: 12. The CDR3 region is CASSYGQGGPHWPQHF. The DNA of the CDR3 is TGTGCCAGCAGCTATGGACAGGGGGGACCTCATTGGCCCCAGCATTTT.

The chain joins TRBV29-1 to TRBJ2-4; the D gene is possibly TRBD1 (6 bases). This CDR3 spans 13 amino acids. Germline lookup yields CDR1 SQVTM and CDR2 ANQGSEA. The ends were cut back, 7 bases at V and 3 bases at J, with 13 bases in the middle. Written as DNA, the CDR3 is TGCAGCGCAAGACAGGACCACAAAAACATTCAGTACTTC. Its translation is CSARQDHKNIQYF. Filled out from reference TRBV29-1 and TRBJ2-4, the complete variable domain reads SAVISQKPSRDICQRGTSLTIQCQVDSQVTMMFWYRQQPGQSLTLIATANQGSEATYESGFVIDKFPISRPNLTFSTLTVSNMSPEDSSIYLCSARQDHKNIQYFGAGTRLSVL.

The chain recombines TRBV7-9 with TRBJ1-3; D is ambiguous. The CDR3 totals 12 residues. V was trimmed by 5 bases and J by 5 bases, leaving 7 bases between them. Germline CDR1 reads SEHNR; CDR2 reads FQNEAQ (reference sequence). The CDR3 DNA reads TGTGCCAGCAGCCGGTTGAGAAACACCATATATTTT. Residues: CASSRLRNTIYF.

This clonotype appeared a few times. The rearrangement joins TRBV7-9 to TRBJ1-1; TRBD1 is a possible D gene (5 bases). The CDR3 has 13 amino acids. Germline lookup yields CDR1 SEHNR and CDR2 FQNEAQ (reference sequence). Trimming took 7 bases from V and 4 from J, leaving 13 bases between them. This CDR3 reads CASTTGGTTEAFF. CDR3 DNA sequence: TGTGCCAGCACCACGGGGGGGACCACTGAAGCTTTCTTT.

This clonotype was seen at least ten times. V gene TRBV2 combines with J gene TRBJ1-4; the D gene is possibly TRBD1 (6 bases). Germline values: CDR1 SNHLY, CDR2 FYNNEI. CDR3 length equals 14 residues. Trimming removed 6 bases at V and 7 bases at J, with 15 bases between. The CDR3 nucleotides read TGTGCCAGCAGAGGGGGGGGATTTGTTGAAAAACTGTTTTTT. Its protein is CASRGGGFVEKLFF.

This clonotype was recorded at least ten times. The chain carries TRBV6-5 and TRBJ1-2; maybe TRBD1 (6 bases). V lost 7 bases, J lost 8 bases, and 17 bases lay in between. In germline, CDR1 is MNHEY, CDR2 SVGAGI. This CDR3 is 13 amino acids long. Written as DNA, the CDR3 is TGTGCCAGCACCTTAGGACAGCGCATGGGCTACACCTTC. Amino acids: CASTLGQRMGYTF.

V usage is TRBV6-5 and J usage is TRBJ1-1; D not resolved. Germline assignment: CDR1 MNHEY and CDR2 SVGAGI. The CDR3 loop spans 15 amino acids. Trimming left V 8 bases short and J 5 bases short, with 21 bases between. CDR3 nucleotide sequence: TGTGCCAGCTCACCACCGGGGAATGCTCGGACTGAAGCTTTCTTT. Its translation is CASSPPGNARTEAFF.

This clonotype was picked up many times. The chain carries TRBV9 and TRBJ1-3; D unresolved. This CDR3 is built from 15 residues. Trimming cost V 0 bases and J 0 bases, with 7 bases left between them. In germline, CDR1 is SGDLS, CDR2 YYNGEE. CDR3 region: CASSVDEVSGNTIYF. The CDR3 nucleotides read TGTGCCAGCAGCGTAGATGAGGTCTCTGGAAACACCATATATTTT.

This chain links TRBV12-3 or TRBV12-4 with TRBJ2-5; D not resolved. Deletions cut 8 bases from V and 4 bases from J, with 14 bases between. The CDR3 contains 13 residues. The CDR3 nucleotides are TGTGCCAGCCGTGGGCAGGTTGGAGAGACCCAGTACTTC. The encoded protein is CASRGQVGETQYF.

The chain couples TRBV19 to TRBJ1-2; TRBD1 aligns across 7 bases. This CDR3 has 13 residues. In germline, CDR1 is LNHDA, CDR2 SQIVND (reference sequence). The CDR3 reads CAEPDRVTRGYTF. CDR3 nucleotide sequence: TGTGCTGAACCCGACAGGGTAACTAGGGGCTACACCTTC.

This clonotype was seen only a few times. This chain joins TRBV2 and TRBJ2-7, with 9 bases lining up with TRBD1. The V gene's germline CDR1 is SNHLY and CDR2 FYNNEI. This CDR3 contains 15 residues. J gave up 2 bases and V 5 bases, and 7 bases lay outside the gene matches. The CDR3 bases are TGTGCCAGCAGTTTAATGGGACAGGGAGCCTACGAGCAGTACTTC. Amino acid sequence: CASSLMGQGAYEQYF.

The rearrangement joins TRBV20-1 to TRBJ2-7; 10 bases fit TRBD2. The junction had 14 bases not matched to a gene; V was cut back by 6 bases and J by 6 bases. From germline, CDR1 is DFQATT and CDR2 SNEGSKA (reference sequence). The length of the CDR3 is 15 residues. For the CDR3, the DNA is TGCAGTGCCGCCCAAAGCGGGAGGGAGGTCCCCGAGCAGTACTTC. Translating it yields CSAAQSGREVPEQYF.

CDR3 DNA: TGTGCCAGCTCACCGAATCAAAATGTCGCTTTCTTT. Translation gives CASSPNQNVAFF. The J gene is TRBJ1-1, the V gene TRBV2; D unclear. Germline assignment: CDR1 SNHLY and CDR2 FYNNEI. Trimming removed 8 bases at V and 11 bases at J, with 18 bases between. This CDR3 is 12 amino acids long. Using reference TRBV2 and TRBJ1-1 for the parts outside the CDR3, the full variable domain is EPEVTQTPSHQVTQMGQEVILRCVPISNHLYFYWYRQILGQKVEFLVSFYNNEISEKSEIFDDQFSVERPDGSNFTLKIRSTKLEDSAMYFCASSPNQNVAFFGQGTRLTVV.

This clonotype was recorded at least ten times. The V and J genes are TRBV25-1 and TRBJ1-2; no clear D. Between the trimmed V and J ends, which lost 7 bases and 1 base, there was a span of 10 bases. The CDR3 is 13 amino acids. Germline V lookup: CDR1 MGHDK, CDR2 SYGVNS. CDR3 DNA: TGTGCCAGCATGAACCACGATAACTATGGCTACACCTTC. Amino acid sequence: CASMNHDNYGYTF.